This T cell receptor (beta chain) originates from a study of blood T cell repertoires in COVID-19 (dated by TCRdb to 2020 to 2022). For context, the study as a whole: The collaborator samples originated in the United States, Italy and Spain and spanned the acute and convalescent phases of COVID-19. The material from the prospective study consisted of cDNA or gDNA derived from T cells, B-cell-depleted T cells, or PBMCs. Deeply sampled blood TCRbeta repertoires from subjects exposed to, actively infected with, or recovered from COVID-19 were included in the dataset. The repertoires were made available in a free public database intended to serve as a resource for research on the immune response to SARS-CoV-2. The samples were drawn from two sources: the first 160 participants of the ongoing ImmuneRACE study, and approximately 1,300 subjects contributed by 6 global collaborators. The sample metadata nearly always contained a de-identified subject ID, COVID-19 status, age in years and sex. Where available, HLA class I and class II types were obtained from metadata supplied by the sample provider rather than from assay-based typing. The paper's findings and limits, for the study overall: Clinical and demographic metadata were provided uncurated, with the amount varying by source and participant.

Collaborating institutions collected whole blood in K2EDTA tubes following their own protocols. For TCRbeta analysis, collaborator samples were shipped as frozen whole blood, as isolated PBMCs, or as DNA extracted from either sample type. This clone was recorded only once. Its specific antigen is unknown. Within one base of it there is no much larger clone, and no base qualities were kept. The immunoSEQ Assay, a bias-controlled multiplex PCR, was used to amplify TCRbeta CDR3 regions from genomic DNA. Per the original workflow: Within the assay, amplification of reference gene primers was used to estimate how many nucleated cells each sample contained. Sequence reads were collapsed and filtered to measure the absolute abundance of every unique TCRbeta CDR3 rearrangement. For each sample, productive Simpson clonality was calculated as the square root of Simpson's diversity index across productive rearrangements. TCRdb holds this immuneACCESS table with in-frame rearrangements only. Some clones are missing; in checked studies, unresolved V genes explain under half, and the rest has no known cause. V and J calls and clone size are those listed in that table; D and trimming were worked out from the DNA. The sample profile shows around 200,000 clones; over 75% of them were found once. The biggest ten clones account for under 2% of the sample.

Taken from the germline V gene, the CDR1 and CDR2 loops are SGHRS and YFSETQ. Trimming accounts for 1 base at V and 7 bases at J, while the number of junction bases matched to no gene is 11. There are 15 amino acids in the CDR3, from cysteine to phenylalanine inclusive. The CDR3 DNA has 45 bases and is translated from base 1. This clonotype was obtained from a middle-aged man with active or convalescent COVID-19. Here the chain combines TRBV5-1 and TRBJ2-7; a stretch of 7 junction bases matches TRBD2. The sequenced material came from peripheral blood. The encoded CDR3 is CASSLREGFSEEQYF. In nucleotides, the sequence is TGCGCCAGCAGCTTGAGGGAGGGATTTTCGGAGGAGCAGTACTTC.